The 14 T cell receptor beta chains listed next were all sequenced from one sample in a study of OX40 agonist ivuxolimab in advanced cancers. Here immunoSEQ multiplex PCR was the method, and the copy in TCRdb shows in-frame clones only, minus some. The sample includes some 60,000 clones, roughly 87% of them seen just once. Material: CD4+ or CD8+ T cells sorted from blood, obtained in a trial of the OX40 agonist ivuxolimab. These receptors all stem from an adult with an advanced solid tumor such as melanoma, head and neck, liver or kidney cancer.

The chain uses TRBV6-6 and TRBJ2-1, with 10 bases that match TRBD2. The germline CDR1 and CDR2 sequences are MNHNY and SVGAGI (reference sequence). This CDR3 contains 14 residues. The V gene end was trimmed by 7 bases and the J gene end by 4 bases; junction bases not matched to a gene: 4. CDR3 sequence: CASTERGGYNEQFF. Here the CDR3 DNA reads TGTGCCAGCACTGAGCGGGGGGGGTACAATGAGCAGTTCTTC.

The J gene is TRBJ2-3, the V gene TRBV5-4; 11 bases line up with TRBD2. There are 16 residues in the CDR3. V shed 4 bases, J shed 6 bases, and the junction held 10 bases outside the gene matches. Germline V gives CDR1 SGHNT, CDR2 YYREEE (reference sequence). DNA of the CDR3: TGTGCCAGCAGCGCGTTTAGCGGGGGGGCAAGGGATACGCAGTATTTT. Protein: CASSAFSGGARDTQYF.

The rearrangement links TRBV5-5 to TRBJ1-5; 10 bases fit TRBD1. The germline gives CDR1 SGHKS, CDR2 YYEKEE (reference sequence). V lost 4 bases and J lost 6; bases outside the gene matches: 10. The CDR3 spans 16 residues. CDR3 residues: CASSVEGTGVTQPQHF. CDR3 DNA sequence: TGTGCCAGCAGCGTGGAAGGGACAGGGGTTACTCAGCCCCAGCATTTT.

The V call is TRBV7-5, the J call TRBJ2-7; TRBD2, the table's D call, was not compared with the DNA. TRBV7-5 is recorded as a pseudogene. The CDR3 spans 12 residues. The CDR3 bases are TGTGTCAGAAGCCTCCTCTCCTACGAGCAGTACTTC. Protein: CVRSLLSYEQYF.

This chain uses TRBV10-1 with TRBJ2-5; TRBD1 matches 10 bases. CDR3 length: 15 residues. With 6 bases clipped from V and 3 bases from J, the junction kept 7 bases outside the gene matches. Germline-derived CDR1 and CDR2 are WNHNN and SYGVQD (reference sequence). In DNA, the CDR3 is TGCGCCAGCAGGCCCGGGACAGGGGTTGAAGAGACCCAGTACTTC. The encoded protein is CASRPGTGVEETQYF.

The gene calls are TRBV6-6 and TRBJ2-3; 7 nucleotides align to TRBD1. The CDR3 sequence is 15 residues long. Germline V gene data show CDR1 as MNHNY and CDR2 as SVGAGI (reference sequence). V dropped 8 bases and J dropped 5; count of bases not matched to a gene: 13. This CDR3 is CASQRQGSYQDTQYF. The CDR3 DNA follows: TGTGCCAGCCAAAGACAGGGCTCCTACCAAGATACGCAGTATTTT.

V usage is TRBV11-1 and J usage is TRBJ1-2; no definite D call. CDR1 and CDR2 from the germline V gene are SGHAT and FQDESV (reference sequence). The CDR3 has 13 residues. Trimming pared 1 base from V and 0 bases from J, leaving 3 bases between. This CDR3 reads CASSLEANYGYTF. CDR3 coding DNA: TGTGCCAGCAGCTTAGAAGCTAACTATGGCTACACCTTC.

This rearrangement joins TRBV5-6 to TRBJ1-2; 7 bases match TRBD1. The V and J ends lost 0 bases and 5 bases, in that order; junction bases with no gene match: 10. This CDR3 is 16 amino acids long. Germline V CDR1 and CDR2: SGHDT, YYEEEE. Here the CDR3 DNA reads TGTGCCAGCAGCTTGGACCCTACCGGGACAGCTTATGGCTACACCTTC. This gives the protein CASSLDPTGTAYGYTF.

This rearrangement joins TRBV5-1 to TRBJ2-5; the match to TRBD2 covers 13 bases. Germline V gives CDR1 SGHRS, CDR2 YFSETQ. The CDR3 consists of 16 residues. The junction had 4 bases not matched to a gene; V was cut back by 0 bases and J by 5 bases. The CDR3 is CASSLGTSGGSETQYF. CDR3 bases: TGCGCCAGCAGCTTGGGGACTAGCGGGGGTTCGGAGACCCAGTACTTC.

The CDR3 here is CASNLRLQETQYF. The CDR3 region has the DNA TGTGCCAGCAACCTACGCCTTCAGGAGACCCAGTACTTC. The chain couples TRBV7-2 to TRBJ2-5; D remains unclear. This CDR3 contains 13 residues. Germline V gives CDR1 SGHTA, CDR2 FQGNSA. Trimming removed 7 bases from V and 5 bases from J, with 14 bases in between.

The chain uses TRBV5-1 and TRBJ2-1; tentatively, D is TRBD2 (5 bases). Trimming cost V 0 bases and J 8 bases, with 9 bases left between them. CDR3 length: 13 amino acids. Germline V gene data show CDR1 as SGHRS and CDR2 as YFSETQ. The CDR3 is CASSLAELDEQFF. DNA of the CDR3: TGCGCCAGCAGCTTGGCGGAACTAGATGAGCAGTTCTTC.

This clone was picked up one time. V and J are TRBV7-2 and TRBJ2-1; D unresolved. The CDR3 totals 13 residues. The germline V and J ends were trimmed by 6 bases and 6 bases, with 12 bases remaining between them. CDR1 is SGHTA, CDR2 FQGNSA, per germline. The CDR3 loop reads CASSRTPSNEQFF. For the CDR3, the DNA is TGTGCCAGCAGTCGAACCCCTAGCAATGAGCAGTTCTTC.

Worth noting for this clone: This is likely a read error, given that the CDR3 carries no conserved phenylalanine or tryptophan at its end. The rearrangement joins TRBV19 to TRBJ2-7; TRBD2 matches at 7 bases. From germline, CDR1 is LNHDA and CDR2 SQIVND (reference sequence). The CDR3 covers 12 residues. Trimming cost V 9 bases and J 4 bases; bases outside gene matches: 6. The CDR3: CASSPGLYEQYL. CDR3 coding DNA: TGTGCCAGCTCCCCGGGACTATACGAGCAGTACCTC.

This clone was observed once. The sample has other DNA sequences that encode this CDR3 too. This chain joins TRBV18 and TRBJ2-5; D not certain. The V gene lost 6 bases and the J gene lost 5 bases, with 7 bases spanning the gap. The CDR3 runs 11 residues. Germline-derived CDR1 and CDR2 are KGHSH and LQKENI. This chain's CDR3 is CASSPRETQYF. In nucleotides, the CDR3 is TGTGCCAGCTCCCCCAGGGAGACCCAGTACTTC. The complete variable domain, with remaining parts taken from reference TRBV18 and TRBJ2-5, reads NAGVMQNPRHLVRRRGQEARLRCSPMKGHSHVYWYRQLPEEGLKFMVYLQKENIIDESGMPKERFSAEFPKEGPSILRIQQVVRGDSAAYFCASSPRETQYFGPGTRLLVL.